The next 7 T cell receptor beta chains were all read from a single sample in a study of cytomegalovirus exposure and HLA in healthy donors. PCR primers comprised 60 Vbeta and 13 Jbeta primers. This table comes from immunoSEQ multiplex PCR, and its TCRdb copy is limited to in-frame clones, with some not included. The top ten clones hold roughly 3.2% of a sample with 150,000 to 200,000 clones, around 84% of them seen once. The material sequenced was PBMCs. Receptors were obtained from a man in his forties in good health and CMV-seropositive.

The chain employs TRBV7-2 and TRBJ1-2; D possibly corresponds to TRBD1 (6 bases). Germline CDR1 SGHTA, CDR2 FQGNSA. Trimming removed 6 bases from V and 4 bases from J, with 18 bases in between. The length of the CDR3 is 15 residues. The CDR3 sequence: CASRDTGRGIYGYTF. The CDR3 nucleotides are TGTGCCAGCAGAGATACAGGGCGAGGGATCTATGGCTACACCTTC.

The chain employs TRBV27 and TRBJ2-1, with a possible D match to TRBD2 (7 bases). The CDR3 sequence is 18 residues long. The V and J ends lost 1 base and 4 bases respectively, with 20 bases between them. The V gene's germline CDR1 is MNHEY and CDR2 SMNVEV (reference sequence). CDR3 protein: CASSLWGGLGGVYNEQFF. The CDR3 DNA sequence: TGTGCCAGCAGTTTATGGGGGGGTTTGGGGGGCGTATACAATGAGCAGTTCTTC.

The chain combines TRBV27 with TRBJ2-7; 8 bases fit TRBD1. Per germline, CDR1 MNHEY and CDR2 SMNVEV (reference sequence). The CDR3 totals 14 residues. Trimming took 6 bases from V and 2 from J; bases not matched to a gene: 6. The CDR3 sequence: CASRDRGFAYEQYF. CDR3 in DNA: TGTGCCAGCAGAGACAGGGGATTCGCCTACGAGCAGTACTTC.

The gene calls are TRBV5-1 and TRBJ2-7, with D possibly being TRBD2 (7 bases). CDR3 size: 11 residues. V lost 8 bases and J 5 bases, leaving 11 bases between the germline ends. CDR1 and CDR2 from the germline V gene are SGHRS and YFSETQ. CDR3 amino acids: CASKGGDEQYF. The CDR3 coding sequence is TGCGCCAGTAAGGGGGGGGACGAGCAGTACTTC.

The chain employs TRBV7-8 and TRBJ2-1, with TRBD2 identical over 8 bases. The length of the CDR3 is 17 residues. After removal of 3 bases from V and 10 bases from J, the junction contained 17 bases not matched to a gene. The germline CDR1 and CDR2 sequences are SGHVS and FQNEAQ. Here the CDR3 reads CASSFGESAGGFYEQFF. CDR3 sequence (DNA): TGTGCCAGCAGCTTCGGCGAGAGTGCGGGGGGTTTTTACGAGCAGTTCTTC.

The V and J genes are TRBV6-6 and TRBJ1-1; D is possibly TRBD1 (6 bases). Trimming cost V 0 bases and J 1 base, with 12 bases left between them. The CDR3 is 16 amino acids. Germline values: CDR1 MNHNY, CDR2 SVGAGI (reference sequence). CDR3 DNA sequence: TGTGCCAGCAGTTACTCGTTGGGGGCCGAGAACACTGAAGCTTTCTTT. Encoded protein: CASSYSLGAENTEAFF.

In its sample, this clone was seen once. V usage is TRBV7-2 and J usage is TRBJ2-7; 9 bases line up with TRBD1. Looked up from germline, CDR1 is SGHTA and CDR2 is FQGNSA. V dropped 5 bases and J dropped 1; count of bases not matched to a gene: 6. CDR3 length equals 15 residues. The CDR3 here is CASSVTGGYSYEQYF. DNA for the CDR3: TGTGCCAGCAGCGTGACAGGGGGGTATTCCTACGAGCAGTACTTC.